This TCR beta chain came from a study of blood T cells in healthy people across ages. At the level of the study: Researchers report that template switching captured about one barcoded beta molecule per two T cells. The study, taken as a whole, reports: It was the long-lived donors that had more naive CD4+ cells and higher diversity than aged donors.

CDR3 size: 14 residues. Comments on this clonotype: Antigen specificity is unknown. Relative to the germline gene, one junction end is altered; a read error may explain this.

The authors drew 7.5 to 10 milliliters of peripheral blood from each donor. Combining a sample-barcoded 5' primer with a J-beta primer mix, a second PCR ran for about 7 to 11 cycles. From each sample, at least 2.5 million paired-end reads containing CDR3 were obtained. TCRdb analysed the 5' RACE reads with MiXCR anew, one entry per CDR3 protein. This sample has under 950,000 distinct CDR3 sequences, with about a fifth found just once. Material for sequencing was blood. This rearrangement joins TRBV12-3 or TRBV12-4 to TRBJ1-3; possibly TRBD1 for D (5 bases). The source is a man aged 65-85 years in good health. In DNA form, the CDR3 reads TGTGCCAGCAGTTTAGCCGGGACTGGAAACACCGTATATTTT. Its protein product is CASSLAGTGNTVYF.